This T cell receptor beta chain was sequenced for a study of cytomegalovirus exposure and HLA in healthy donors. Study in general: Inside one of the first data releases sat roughly 80 million unique TCRs taken from HLA-typed donors.

60 Vbeta and 13 Jbeta primers were used in PCR. Method: immunoSEQ multiplex PCR; TCRdb's copy keeps in-frame clones and lacks some. The sample comprises about 82,000 clones, around 73% of which are singletons, and about 3.5% rests with the top ten. From germline, CDR1 is MNHNY and CDR2 SVGAGI (reference sequence). The V gene lost 6 bases and the J gene lost 2 bases, with 16 bases spanning the gap. CDR3 size: 15 residues. The receptor's source is a man in his fifties in good health and CMV-seronegative. V gene TRBV6-6 combines with J gene TRBJ2-5; D possibly corresponds to TRBD1 (6 bases). The sequencing input was PBMCs. As DNA, the CDR3 is TGTGCCAGCAGGGGGGCGAGGGGCGGTCAAGAGACCCAGTACTTC. Amino acids: CASRGARGGQETQYF.